A selection of T cell receptor beta chains follows, all from one sample in a study of shared T cell receptors in the human thymus. Only in-frame clones appear in the TCRdb table, and some are missing; sequencing was by immunoSEQ multiplex PCR. Here the sample spans roughly 700,000 clones, around 87% being singletons. This sample was also put to use in a study of human thymus T cells.

Sequencing was performed on thymocytes. These receptors all stem from a boy in the first two years of life with a congenital heart defect. CDR3s include the opening cysteine and the closing phenylalanine or tryptophan. D genes are given only for firm matches. Size values are once, few and many counts, or a class for expanded clones, and some rows have none.

17	TRBV4-3	TRBD2	TRBJ2-7	NA	CASSRRTSGLSSYEQYF	TGCGCCAGCAGCCGGAGGACTAGCGGACTGAGCTCCTACGAGCAGTACTTC
15	TRBV5-6	NA	TRBJ2-7	NA	CASSSKRGSSYEQYF	TGTGCCAGCAGTTCAAAGAGAGGAAGCTCCTACGAGCAGTACTTC
12	TRBV27	NA	TRBJ2-2	NA	CASRQWTGELFF	TGTGCCAGCAGACAATGGACCGGGGAGCTGTTTTTT
14	TRBV25-1	NA	TRBJ1-3	few	CASSDLVPGNTIYF	TGTGCCAGCAGTGACCTCGTCCCTGGAAACACCATATATTTT
16	TRBV30	TRBD1	TRBJ2-7	NA	CAWSVVIGQGSYEQYF	TGTGCCTGGAGTGTTGTAATAGGACAGGGATCCTACGAGCAGTACTTC
13	TRBV7-9	NA	TRBJ2-1	NA	CASSLGQGTEQFF	TGTGCCAGCAGCTTGGGCCAAGGCACTGAGCAGTTCTTC
15	TRBV5-1	TRBD2	TRBJ2-7	NA	CASRPSGSPTYEQYF	TGCGCCAGTCGCCCTAGCGGGAGCCCCACCTACGAGCAGTACTTC
14	TRBV12-5	TRBD1	TRBJ1-1	NA	CASGPDRGRSEAFF	TGTGCTAGTGGCCCTGACAGGGGGCGATCTGAAGCTTTCTTT
14	TRBV19	TRBD1	TRBJ1-2	NA	CASRPTQGVNGYTF	TGTGCCAGTAGACCCACACAGGGGGTAAATGGCTACACCTTC
17	TRBV14	TRBD2	TRBJ2-7	few	CASSPYRTSAYSYEQYF	TGTGCCAGCAGCCCATACCGGACTAGCGCCTACTCCTACGAGCAGTACTTC
13	TRBV19	NA	TRBJ1-2	NA	CASSPGVGYGYTF	TGTGCCAGTAGTCCCGGGGTGGGCTATGGCTACACCTTC
16	TRBV4-3	NA	TRBJ2-7	NA	CASSRDFRLSRGEQYF	TGCGCCAGCAGCCGAGATTTTAGACTTAGCAGAGGCGAGCAGTACTTC
17	TRBV7-9	NA	TRBJ2-7	NA	CASSLGTVPRSSYEQYF	TGTGCCAGCAGCTTAGGGACAGTTCCCAGGAGCTCCTACGAGCAGTACTTC
19	TRBV28	TRBD2	TRBJ2-1	NA	CASSPHHSTLAGGRNEQFF	TGTGCCAGCAGTCCCCACCATTCAACGTTAGCGGGAGGAAGGAATGAGCAGTTCTTC
15	TRBV11-3	NA	TRBJ2-2	once	CASSLVGSSSGELFF	TGTGCCAGCAGCTTGGTGGGCAGTTCGTCCGGGGAGCTGTTTTTT
19	TRBV15	TRBD1	TRBJ2-7	NA	CATSSNGTGELPLRYEQYF	TGTGCCACCAGCAGCAACGGGACAGGGGAACTTCCCCTCCGGTACGAGCAGTACTTC
13	TRBV27	NA	TRBJ2-2	NA	CASSDGDSGELFF	TGTGCCAGCAGCGACGGAGACTCCGGGGAGCTGTTTTTT
15	TRBV9	NA	TRBJ2-3	NA	CASVWEGDPPDTQYF	TGTGCCAGCGTATGGGAGGGGGATCCCCCAGATACGCAGTATTTT
13	TRBV10-3	TRBD2	TRBJ2-5	NA	CAIRLAGGETQYF	TGTGCCATCAGGCTAGCGGGAGGGGAGACCCAGTACTTC
9	TRBV20-1	NA	TRBJ1-2	NA	CSAHSGYTF	TGCAGTGCCCACTCTGGCTACACCTTC
15	TRBV25-1	TRBD2	TRBJ2-7	NA	CASSGRENPSHEQYF	TGTGCCAGCAGCGGGCGGGAGAATCCATCCCACGAGCAGTACTTC
14	TRBV5-1	TRBD1	TRBJ1-4	NA	CASSLGTGDEKLFF	TGCGCCAGCAGCTTGGGGACAGGGGACGAAAAACTGTTTTTT
23	TRBV5-1	TRBD2	TRBJ2-2	once	CASSLAGGGWLAGAAVWTGELFF	TGCGCCAGCAGCTTGGCCGGCGGGGGGTGGCTAGCGGGAGCTGCAGTGTGGACCGGGGAGCTGTTTTTT
13	TRBV21-1	NA	TRBJ2-5	NA	CASSKGQRKTQYF	TGTGCCAGCAGCAAGGGGCAGAGGAAGACCCAGTACTTC
12	TRBV2	NA	TRBJ2-7	NA	CASSKTSSSQYF	TGTGCCAGCAGTAAGACTAGTTCTTCGCAGTACTTC
18	TRBV11-2	TRBD2	TRBJ2-3	NA	CASSRTSGSLGRTDTQYF	TGTGCCAGCAGCAGGACTAGCGGGAGCTTGGGTCGCACAGATACGCAGTATTTT
16	TRBV6-5	TRBD1	TRBJ2-5	NA	CASSWGGTGVLETQYF	TGTGCCAGCAGTTGGGGCGGGACAGGGGTATTGGAGACCCAGTACTTC
15	TRBV2	NA	TRBJ2-7	NA	CASSTGCGATYEQYF	TGTGCCAGCAGTACAGGATGTGGTGCAACCTACGAGCAGTACTTC
17	TRBV2	NA	TRBJ1-2	NA	CASSGQDVDPNNYGYTF	TGTGCCAGCAGTGGGCAGGATGTAGATCCTAACAACTATGGCTACACCTTC
14	TRBV29-1	TRBD1	TRBJ2-7	NA	CSGGTGLPTYEQYF	TGCAGCGGGGGGACAGGGCTCCCTACCTACGAGCAGTACTTC
19	TRBV7-9	TRBD1	TRBJ1-2	NA	CASSQGGGVYRGQNYGYTF	TGTGCCAGCAGCCAGGGTGGTGGGGTGTATAGGGGGCAAAACTATGGCTACACCTTC
19	TRBV28	TRBD1	TRBJ1-1	NA	CASSFPPIGTGGWGTEAFF	TGTGCCAGCAGTTTCCCCCCTATTGGGACAGGGGGTTGGGGCACTGAAGCTTTCTTT
13	TRBV10-1	TRBD2	TRBJ2-7	NA	CATRPSGPYEQYF	TGCGCCACTAGGCCTAGCGGGCCCTACGAGCAGTACTTC
12	TRBV10-1	NA	TRBJ1-1	NA	CASSDRGAEAFF	TGCGCCAGCAGTGACAGGGGCGCTGAAGCTTTCTTT
13	TRBV14	NA	TRBJ1-1	NA	CASFSRVNTEAFF	TGTGCCAGCTTTAGTCGGGTGAACACTGAAGCTTTCTTT
14	TRBV14	NA	TRBJ2-1	NA	CASSQEALYNEQFF	TGTGCCAGCAGCCAAGAGGCCCTCTACAATGAGCAGTTCTTC
15	TRBV2	NA	TRBJ1-1	NA	CASSASLQARPQAFF	TGTGCCAGCAGTGCTTCCTTACAGGCCCGCCCTCAAGCTTTCTTT
12	TRBV16	NA	TRBJ1-1	NA	CASSRPSGRAFF	TGTGCCAGCAGCCGCCCATCGGGTAGGGCTTTCTTT
17	TRBV5-4	TRBD2	TRBJ2-7	NA	CASSPCPSGISNYEQYF	TGTGCCAGCAGCCCATGTCCTAGCGGGATTTCTAACTACGAGCAGTACTTC
14	TRBV14	NA	TRBJ1-2	NA	CASSRSGRGYGYTF	TGTGCCAGCAGCCGATCCGGACGGGGATATGGCTACACCTTC
15	TRBV23-1	NA	TRBJ1-1	NA	CASSQSRAFIAEAFF	TGCGCCAGCAGTCAATCGCGGGCGTTTATCGCTGAAGCTTTCTTT